What follows is one T cell receptor (beta chain) and its context. The CDR3 regions of TCR beta were amplified from RNA transcripts. First-round RT-PCR of the TCR CDR3 relied on the HTBI primer set. TCRdb redid the calling of the multiplex PCR reads with MiXCR, one entry per CDR3 protein. This repertoire shows over 450,000 distinct CDR3 sequences, over 13% found once; its top ten account for less than 20%. This specimen belongs to a study of T cells in Graves' hyperthyroidism and ophthalmopathy. V was trimmed by 5 bases and J by 1 base, leaving 12 bases between them. In germline, CDR1 is GTSNPN, CDR2 SVGIG (reference sequence). The CDR3 length is 14 residues.

Specimen: blood. The TCR comes from a woman between 18 and 29 years old with Graves' hyperthyroidism. The chain employs TRBV30 and TRBJ1-5; D uncertain. CDR3 DNA sequence: TGTGCCTGGGATGAGGTAGGGAGCAATCAGCCCCAGCATTTT. Translated, it gives CAWDEVGSNQPQHF.